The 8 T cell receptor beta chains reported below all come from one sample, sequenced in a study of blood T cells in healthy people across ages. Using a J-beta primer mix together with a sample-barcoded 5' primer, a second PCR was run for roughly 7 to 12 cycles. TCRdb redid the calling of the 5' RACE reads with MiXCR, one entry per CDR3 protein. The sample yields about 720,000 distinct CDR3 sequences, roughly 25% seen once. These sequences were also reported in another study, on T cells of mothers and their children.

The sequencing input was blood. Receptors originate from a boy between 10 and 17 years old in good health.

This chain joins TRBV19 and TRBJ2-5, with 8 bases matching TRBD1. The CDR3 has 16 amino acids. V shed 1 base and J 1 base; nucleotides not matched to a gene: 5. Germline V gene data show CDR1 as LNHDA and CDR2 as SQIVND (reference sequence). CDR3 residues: CASSIVGDRIQETQYF. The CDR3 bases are TGTGCCAGTAGTATAGTGGGGGACAGGATCCAAGAGACCCAGTACTTC.

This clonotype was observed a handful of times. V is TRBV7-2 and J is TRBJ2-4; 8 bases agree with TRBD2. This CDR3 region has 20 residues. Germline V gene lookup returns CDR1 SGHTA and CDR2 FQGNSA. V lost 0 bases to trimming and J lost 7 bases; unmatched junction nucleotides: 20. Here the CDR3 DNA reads TGTGCCAGCAGCTTAGCTATGGGAGGACTAGCTTCTCGGGTTGGGAACATTCAGTACTTC. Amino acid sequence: CASSLAMGGLASRVGNIQYF. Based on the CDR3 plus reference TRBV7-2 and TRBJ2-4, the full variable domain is GAGVSQSPSNKVTEKGKDVELRCDPISGHTALYWYRQSLGQGLEFLIYFQGNSAPDKSGLPSDRFSAERTGGSVSTLTIQRTQQEDSAVYLCASSLAMGGLASRVGNIQYFGAGTRLSVL.

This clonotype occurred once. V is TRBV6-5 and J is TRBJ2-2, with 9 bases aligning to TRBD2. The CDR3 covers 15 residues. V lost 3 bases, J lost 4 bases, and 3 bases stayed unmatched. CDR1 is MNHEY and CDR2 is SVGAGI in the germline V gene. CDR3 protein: CASSYSGRGTGELFF. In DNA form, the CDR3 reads TGTGCCAGCAGTTATAGCGGGAGAGGCACCGGGGAGCTGTTTTTT.

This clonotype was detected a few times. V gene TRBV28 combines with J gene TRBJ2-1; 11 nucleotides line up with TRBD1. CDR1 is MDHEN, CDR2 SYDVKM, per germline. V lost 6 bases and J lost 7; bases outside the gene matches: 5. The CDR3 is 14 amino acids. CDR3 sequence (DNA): TGTGCCAGCAGCGGGACAGGGGGGGATAATGAGCAGTTCTTC. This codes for CASSGTGGDNEQFF. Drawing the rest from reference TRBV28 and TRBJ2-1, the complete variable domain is DVKVTQSSRYLVKRTGEKVFLECVQDMDHENMFWYRQDPGLGLRLIYFSYDVKMKEKGDIPEGYSVSREKKERFSLILESASTNQTSMYLCASSGTGGDNEQFFGPGTRLTVL.

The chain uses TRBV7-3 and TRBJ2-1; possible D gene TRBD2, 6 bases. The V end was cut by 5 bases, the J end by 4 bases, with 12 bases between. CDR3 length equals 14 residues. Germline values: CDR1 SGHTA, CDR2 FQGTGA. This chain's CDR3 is CASSPKRAYNEQFF. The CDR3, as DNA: TGTGCCAGCAGCCCGAAGCGGGCATACAATGAGCAGTTCTTC.

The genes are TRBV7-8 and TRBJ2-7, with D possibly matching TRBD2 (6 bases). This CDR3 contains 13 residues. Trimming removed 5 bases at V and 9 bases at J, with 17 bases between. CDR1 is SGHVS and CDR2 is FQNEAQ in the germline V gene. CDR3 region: CASSPPRGLGQYF. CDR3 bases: TGTGCCAGCAGCCCCCCTCGGGGACTCGGGCAGTACTTC. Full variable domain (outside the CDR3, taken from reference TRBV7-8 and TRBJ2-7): GAGVSQSPRYKVAKRGQDVALRCDPISGHVSLFWYQQALGQGPEFLTYFQNEAQLDKSGLPSDRFFAERPEGSVSTLKIQRTQQEDSAVYLCASSPPRGLGQYFGPGTRLTVT.

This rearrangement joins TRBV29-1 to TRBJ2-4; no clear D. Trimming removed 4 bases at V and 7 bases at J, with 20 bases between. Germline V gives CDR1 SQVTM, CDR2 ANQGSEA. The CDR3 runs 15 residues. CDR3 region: CSVGLVYTGRNIQYF. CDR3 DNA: TGCAGCGTTGGTCTGGTTTATACCGGCCGGAACATTCAGTACTTC.

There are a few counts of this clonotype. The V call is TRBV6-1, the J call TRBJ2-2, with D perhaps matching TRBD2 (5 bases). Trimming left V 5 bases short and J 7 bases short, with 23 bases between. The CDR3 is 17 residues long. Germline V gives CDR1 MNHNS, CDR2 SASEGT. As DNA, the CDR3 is TGTGCCAGCAGTCCCCCCGGGGTGAGGGAGAGAGTCGGGGAGCTGTTTTTT. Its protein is CASSPPGVRERVGELFF.